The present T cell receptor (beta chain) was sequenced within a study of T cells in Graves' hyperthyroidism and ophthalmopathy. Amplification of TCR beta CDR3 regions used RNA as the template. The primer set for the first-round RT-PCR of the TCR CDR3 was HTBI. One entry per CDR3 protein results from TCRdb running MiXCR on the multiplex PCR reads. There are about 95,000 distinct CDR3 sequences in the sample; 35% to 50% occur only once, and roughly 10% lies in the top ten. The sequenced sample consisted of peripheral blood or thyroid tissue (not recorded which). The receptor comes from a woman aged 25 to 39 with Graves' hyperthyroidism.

For the CDR3, the DNA is TGTGCCATCAGTGAGTCGGGATCTGAAAAACTGTTTTTT. The encoded protein is CAISESGSEKLFF. The chain has TRBV10-3 and TRBJ1-4; D gene ambiguous. V was trimmed by 0 bases and J by 7 bases, leaving 6 bases between them. The CDR3 length is 13 residues. The germline V gene has CDR1 ENHRY and CDR2 SYGVKD.